These 9 T cell receptor beta chains came from one sample sequenced in a study of cytomegalovirus exposure and HLA in healthy donors. Primers for the PCR totalled 60 Vbeta and 13 Jbeta. Assay: immunoSEQ multiplex PCR; the TCRdb copy retains only in-frame clones and omits some. The profile shows about 130,000 clones, approximately 80% of them singletons. The sequenced sample consisted of PBMCs. The source is a male donor in good health and CMV-seropositive.

The V and J genes are TRBV28 and TRBJ2-7; unclear D gene. Deletions cut 5 bases from V and 3 bases from J, with 14 bases between. The CDR3 contains 14 residues. The V gene's germline CDR1 is MDHEN and CDR2 SYDVKM. The CDR3 bases are TGTGCCAGCAGTCCCCCGCGACACCTCTACGAGCAGTACTTC. Translating gives CASSPPRHLYEQYF.

The chain links TRBV28 to TRBJ1-1; D might be TRBD1 (6 bases). The V end was cut by 6 bases, the J end by 0 bases, with 14 bases between. CDR1 and CDR2 from the germline V gene are MDHEN and SYDVKM. The CDR3 extends over 15 amino acids. The CDR3 loop is CASRPRDTMNTEAFF. The CDR3, as DNA: TGTGCCAGCAGACCGAGGGACACAATGAACACTGAAGCTTTCTTT.

In this sample, this clone turned up once. The chain recombines TRBV7-8 with TRBJ2-7; TRBD1 agrees at 7 bases. Looked up from germline, CDR1 is SGHVS and CDR2 is FQNEAQ. J lost 3 bases, V lost 5 bases, and 7 bases had no gene match. This CDR3 is 14 amino acids long. CDR3 in amino acids: CASSPDRVGYEQYF. CDR3 DNA sequence: TGTGCCAGCAGCCCAGACAGGGTGGGCTACGAGCAGTACTTC.

This sequence joins TRBV10-3 and TRBJ1-5; D is unresolved. Germline V gene data show CDR1 as ENHRY and CDR2 as SYGVKD. Trimming cost V 4 bases and J 0 bases, with 7 bases left between them. The CDR3 is 14 residues long. The CDR3 DNA sequence: TGTGCCATCAGTGGAACATATAGCAATCAGCCCCAGCATTTT. Protein: CAISGTYSNQPQHF.

CDR3 residues: CASKRTGENLIQPQHF. The CDR3 DNA is TGTGCCAGTAAAAGGACAGGGGAAAATTTGATTCAGCCCCAGCATTTT. The chain recombines TRBV19 with TRBJ1-5; 9 nucleotides match TRBD1. The CDR3 runs to 16 residues. J gave up 6 bases and V 7 bases, and 13 bases lay outside the gene matches. In germline, CDR1 is LNHDA, CDR2 SQIVND (reference sequence).

The chain carries TRBV7-2 and TRBJ2-3; the match to TRBD2 covers 8 bases. Germline V CDR1 and CDR2: SGHTA, FQGNSA. V shed 5 bases and J 4 bases; nucleotides not matched to a gene: 17. The CDR3 length is 18 residues. CDR3 DNA: TGTGCCAGCAGCCCCTTACGGGGGGGGTTCTCATCCCCAGATACGCAGTATTTT. The encoded protein is CASSPLRGGFSSPDTQYF.

The count of this clone is one. The chain carries TRBV28 and TRBJ2-1; 9 nucleotides match TRBD1. CDR1 MDHEN and CDR2 SYDVKM come from the germline V gene. Unmatched junction bases numbered 10, after V lost 5 bases and J lost 8 bases. The CDR3 is 15 residues long. The CDR3: CASSQQGALRDEQFF. CDR3 coding DNA: TGTGCCAGCAGTCAACAGGGGGCGCTTCGGGATGAGCAGTTCTTC.

The J gene is TRBJ2-4, the V gene TRBV14; 9 nucleotides align to TRBD1. Trimming took 4 bases from V and 8 from J; bases not matched to a gene: 6. The CDR3 sequence is 14 residues long. Germline V gives CDR1 SGHDN, CDR2 FVKESK. The CDR3 nucleotides read TGTGCCAGCAGCCCGGGACAGGGAAGGCACATTCAGTACTTC. It encodes CASSPGQGRHIQYF.

This clone showed up just once. V usage is TRBV11-3 and J usage is TRBJ2-7; 7 nucleotides align to TRBD2. There are 14 residues in the CDR3. Germline V lookup: CDR1 SGHNT, CDR2 YENEEA. After removal of 5 bases from V and 5 bases from J, the junction contained 9 bases not matched to a gene. CDR3 bases: TGTGCCAGCAGCCCTAGCGGACCGCTCCACGAGCAGTACTTC. Translating it yields CASSPSGPLHEQYF.